This TCR beta chain was found in a study of regulatory T cells in long-lasting Graves disease. Time point described: newly diagnosed GD, antithyroid drugs for less than 3 months. PBMC RNA was the source of the TCR library. Patients with Graves' disease were diagnosed by American Thyroid Association guidelines. Investigators prepared the TCR beta libraries by applying iRepertoire HTBI primers and Arm-PCR of CDR3 regions. A single record per CDR3 protein comes from TCRdb applying MiXCR to the multiplex PCR reads. The sample shows 510,000 or so distinct CDR3 sequences, 12% of them seen only once. These data were also reused for a study on T cells in Graves' hyperthyroidism and ophthalmopathy. This second report adds: Patients aged 18 to 65 had newly diagnosed hyperthyroidism that had lasted under 2 months. A model of 13 V-J features distinguished ophthalmopathy from stable hyperthyroidism.

This sequence originates from a woman in her 30s with Graves disease. Material: peripheral blood mononuclear cells (PBMCs), obtained at new diagnosis, from a patient treated with antithyroid drugs.

CDR3 sequence (DNA): TGCGCCAGCAGCCAAAACGGAGAAAACATTCAGTACTTC. Encoded protein: CASSQNGENIQYF. J is TRBJ2-4 and V is TRBV4-1, with D unresolved. The CDR3 contains 13 residues. The V and J ends lost 2 bases and 5 bases respectively, with 7 bases between them. Germline V gene data show CDR1 as MGHRA and CDR2 as YSYEKL.